Given below is one T cell receptor beta chain in context. This clonotype was counted only a few times. Its antigen has not been determined. No base quality information exists; no much larger clone differs at one position. The CDR3 covers 17 residues, taking in both the cysteine and the phenylalanine. Left in the record is the CDR3 DNA by itself, 51 bases read in frame from the first base. Reading the germline V gene (reference sequence) gives CDR1 DFQATT and CDR2 SNEGSKA. Trimming accounts for 1 base at V and 6 bases at J, while the number of junction bases matched to no gene is 13. Receptors were amplified or captured by PCR. Sequencing relied on an Illumina HiSeq 2500. TCR library preparation used molecular barcoding, with unique molecular identifiers applied to normalize quantification of the TCRbeta repertoire. TCRdb reran the public reads through fastp at Q25 and MiXCR, keeping productive beta chains. Each CDR3 protein gets just one entry, which takes the most common genes and DNA from the rows behind it. The sample table contains around 100,000 distinct CDR3 sequences; only one count was recorded for less than 6% of them. The ten largest account for approximately 6.6% of the sample.

The entry originates in a study of T-cell reconstitution after alpha-beta-depleted transplantation in children (dated by TCRdb to the mid-2010s). With respect to the entire study: The study quantitatively tracked T-cell immune reconstitution after TCRalphabeta/CD19-depleted allogeneic hematopoietic cell transplantation in children using TCR repertoire profiling.

The time point tag for this specimen amounts to: day 60 (about 2 months) after transplantation. The treatment or condition label on this specimen signifies: allogeneic hematopoietic cell transplantation with graft depleted of TCRalphabeta T cells and CD19 B cells. The transplant recipients were children given TCRalphabeta/CD19-depleted allogeneic hematopoietic cell grafts. The paper's findings and limits, for the study overall: In some patients, the high TCRbeta diversity seen at day 60 was put down to recipient T cells and intrathymic progenitors that had survived conditioning. Over the following months the frequencies of hyperexpanded clones went down, and after one year T-cell counts and TCRbeta diversity were mostly credited to newly produced T cells. Apparently early alphabetaT-cell count recovery about two months after transplant reportedly relied on only several hundred rapidly expanded clones derived from non-depleted graft cells.

The rearranged chain carries TRBV20-1 and TRBJ1-1; 11 of the junction bases match TRBD1. The sequence was obtained from a female patient aged 2-15 years who had a stem cell transplant for Fanconi anemia, so the T cells may come from the graft donor. The specimen comprised PBMCs, mostly from graft donor cells, sampled 60 days after TCRalphabeta/CD19-depleted stem cell transplant. In nucleotides, the sequence is TGCAGTGCTAGAGGAAACGGACAGGGGGCAACAGCGGCTGAAGCTTTCTTT. This codes for CSARGNGQGATAAEAFF.